The 2 T cell receptor beta chains listed next were all sequenced from one sample in a study of identical twins. TCRdb ran MiXCR on the 5' RACE reads and lists one entry per CDR3 protein. The sample has some 600,000 distinct CDR3 sequences, 7.1% seen once; the top ten hold 1.5% to 2%. These same data were also listed under a study on yellow fever vaccine responses in identical twins.

The sequenced material came from PBMCs. Receptor source: a woman between 18 and 30 years old in good health.

In its sample, this clonotype was seen many times. This chain joins TRBV20-1 and TRBJ2-7; tentative D call: TRBD1 (5 bases). The length of the CDR3 is 13 residues. The V end was cut by 3 bases, the J end by 3 bases, with 12 bases between. Per the germline V gene, CDR1 is DFQATT and CDR2 is SNEGSKA (reference sequence). CDR3 sequence reads: CSASDGDSYEQYV. CDR3 bases: TGCAGTGCTAGTGATGGTGACAGCTACGAGCAGTACGTC.

This clonotype was seen repeatedly, ten times or more. The rearrangement links TRBV27 to TRBJ2-1, with D tentatively TRBD1 (6 bases). The CDR3 is made up of 11 amino acids. The V gene lost 6 bases and the J gene lost 14 bases, with 14 bases spanning the gap. The germline gives CDR1 MNHEY, CDR2 SMNVEV (reference sequence). In DNA form, the CDR3 reads TGTGCCAGCAGACTGGGGGCAATGAAGTTCTTC. Translated: CASRLGAMKFF.